The 21 T cell receptor beta chains below all came from one sample that was sequenced in a study of blood T cell repertoires in COVID-19 (dated by TCRdb to about 2020). The library was produced with the immunoSEQ multiplex PCR assay. The table was pulled from immuneACCESS by TCRdb, which kept in-frame rearrangements only. Such tables lose some clones; where checked, under half of the loss comes from unresolved V genes, and the rest has no known cause. In this sample the table shows around 400,000 clones, 80% to 85% of which occur a single time. The ten largest clones add up to about 4.9% of the sample. Material: PBMCs or T cells enriched from blood (not recorded which). Every receptor here comes from a woman aged 50 to 60 who had recovered from COVID-19.

This chain uses TRBV12-3 or TRBV12-4 with TRBJ1-2; no clear D. The CDR3 is 13 amino acids. The V end lost 3 bases, the J end lost 8 bases, and 13 bases lay between the germline ends. CDR3 sequence reads: CASSFLSAGGYTF. The CDR3, as DNA: TGTGCCAGCAGTTTTCTGTCTGCGGGGGGCTACACCTTC.

The rearrangement links TRBV19 to TRBJ1-5; unclear D gene. The CDR3 is made up of 13 amino acids. In germline, CDR1 is LNHDA, CDR2 SQIVND (reference sequence). Trimming pared 5 bases from V and 3 bases from J, leaving 8 bases between. The DNA for the CDR3 is TGTGCCAGTAGTTCCCGTAACAATCAGCCCCAGCATTTT. Translating gives CASSSRNNQPQHF.

The V call is TRBV7-2, the J call TRBJ1-5, with TRBD1 as a possible D gene (5 bases). The CDR3 runs 14 residues. V lost 4 bases to trimming and J lost 5 bases, with 12 bases between them. Germline V gene lookup returns CDR1 SGHTA and CDR2 FQGNSA. CDR3 in amino acids: CASSWKGQDQPQHF. The CDR3 bases are TGTGCCAGCAGCTGGAAGGGGCAGGATCAGCCCCAGCATTTT. Drawing the rest from reference TRBV7-2 and TRBJ1-5, the complete variable domain is GAGVSQSPSNKVTEKGKDVELRCDPISGHTALYWYRQSLGQGLEFLIYFQGNSAPDKSGLPSDRFSAERTGGSVSTLTIQRTQQEDSAVYLCASSWKGQDQPQHFGDGTRLSIL.

The chain uses TRBV12-3 or TRBV12-4 and TRBJ1-2; a weak D match, TRBD1 (6 bases). V lost 9 bases and J 8 bases, leaving 19 bases between the germline ends. This CDR3 region has 13 residues. CDR3 sequence reads: CASRQGRGGGYTF. CDR3 nucleotides: TGTGCCAGTCGGCAGGGCAGGGGCGGCGGCTACACCTTC.

CDR3 DNA: TGTGCCAGCAGCTCCATAGATGGGGGGGGGCTGGATACGCAGTATTTT. Encoded protein: CASSSIDGGGLDTQYF. The rearrangement joins TRBV11-2 to TRBJ2-3, with a weak D call TRBD2 (7 bases). With 4 bases removed from V and 6 bases from J, the gap between germline ends came to 20 bases. The CDR3 loop spans 16 amino acids. CDR1 is SGHAT, CDR2 FQNNGV, per germline.

In the case of this clone: A much larger clonotype is one base distant, so this may be a read error. Other DNA sequences within the sample encode an identical CDR3. V is TRBV12-3 or TRBV12-4 and J is TRBJ2-6; D remains unclear. Trimming removed 6 bases at V and 1 base at J, with 4 bases between. The CDR3 length is 13 residues. The CDR3 here is CASSPSGANVLTF. CDR3 nucleotides: TGTGCCAGCAGCCCGTCTGGGGCCAACGTCCTGACTTTC.

The rearrangement links TRBV6-2 or TRBV6-3 to TRBJ2-3, with TRBD1 identical over 8 bases. Germline values: CDR1 MNHEY, CDR2 SVGEGT. The V and J ends lost 0 bases and 2 bases, in that order; junction bases with no gene match: 7. This CDR3 contains 17 residues. CDR3 loop: CASSYSLTGEFTDTQYF. CDR3 in DNA: TGTGCCAGCAGTTACTCGTTGACAGGGGAGTTCACAGATACGCAGTATTTT.

CDR3 bases: TGTGCCAGCAGCCCCGGCCCTACAGACCAAGAGACCCAGTACTTC. Residues: CASSPGPTDQETQYF. This chain joins TRBV5-6 and TRBJ2-5, with D uncertain. Trimming shortened V by 4 bases and J by 0 bases, and 13 bases separated the two germline ends. This CDR3 is 15 amino acids long. Germline-derived CDR1 and CDR2 are SGHDT and YYEEEE.

The chain has TRBV29-1 and TRBJ2-1; TRBD2 aligns across 16 bases. J gave up 7 bases and V 7 bases, and 10 bases lay outside the gene matches. Looked up from germline, CDR1 is SQVTM and CDR2 is ANQGSEA. The CDR3 loop spans 16 amino acids. CDR3 sequence: CSAWGTSGRVVNEQFF. The CDR3 region has the DNA TGCAGCGCCTGGGGGACTAGCGGGAGGGTAGTAAATGAGCAGTTCTTC.

The J gene is TRBJ1-1, the V gene TRBV11-2; no reliable D call. Germline V gene data show CDR1 as SGHAT and CDR2 as FQNNGV. CDR3 length: 13 residues. Trimming took off 0 bases at V and 9 bases at J, with 11 bases between the two ends. The CDR3 nucleotides are TGTGCCAGCAGCTTAGAATTTGGGCAGAAAGCTTTCTTT. Protein sequence: CASSLEFGQKAFF.

DNA for the CDR3: TGTGCCAGTAGTTGGGAGGGTTTGGTAGGGGCCAACGTCCTGACTTTC. Protein: CASSWEGLVGANVLTF. The genes are TRBV19 and TRBJ2-6; 7 bases align to TRBD2. Per germline, CDR1 LNHDA and CDR2 SQIVND (reference sequence). J lost 4 bases, V lost 5 bases, and 8 bases had no gene match. The CDR3 covers 16 residues.

The J gene is TRBJ1-1, the V gene TRBV20-1; D gene uncertain. Germline V gene lookup returns CDR1 DFQATT and CDR2 SNEGSKA (reference sequence). V shed 3 bases and J shed 0 bases, with 14 bases lying between them. The CDR3 totals 15 residues. CDR3 amino acids: CSASQAGLMNTEAFF. The CDR3 region has the DNA TGCAGTGCTAGTCAGGCAGGACTGATGAACACTGAAGCTTTCTTT.

The V call is TRBV5-1, the J call TRBJ2-1; D may be TRBD2 (6 bases). The CDR3 length is 15 residues. Trimming cost V 0 bases and J 4 bases, with 11 bases left between them. Germline CDR1 is SGHRS and CDR2 is YFSETQ. The CDR3: CASSLEIAAYNEQFF. The CDR3 DNA reads TGCGCCAGCAGCTTGGAGATAGCGGCATACAATGAGCAGTTCTTC.

This clone was seen a few times. CDR3 in amino acids: CATSDSSRAGEEKLFF. The DNA for the CDR3 is TGTGCCACCAGTGACTCGAGTCGAGCAGGGGAAGAAAAACTGTTTTTT. V gene TRBV24-1 combines with J gene TRBJ1-4, with D possibly matching TRBD1 (6 bases). This CDR3 spans 16 amino acids. Germline-derived CDR1 and CDR2 are KGHDR and SFDVKD. V was shortened by 4 bases and J by 8 bases, with 19 bases between the two germline ends.

The rearrangement links TRBV3-1 (or the pseudogene TRBV3-2) to TRBJ2-7; D is perhaps TRBD1 (6 bases). CDR1 LGHDT and CDR2 YNNKEL come from the germline V gene (reference sequence). V dropped 4 bases and J dropped 3 bases, with 10 bases sitting between them. The CDR3 has 13 amino acids. DNA for the CDR3: TGTGCCAGCAGCCCCAGGGGCCTCTACGAGCAGTACTTC. As protein: CASSPRGLYEQYF.

The J gene is TRBJ2-7, the V gene TRBV9, with a tentative D call TRBD1 (6 bases). The V end was cut by 3 bases, the J end by 0 bases, with 16 bases between. The CDR3 is 16 amino acids. The germline V gene encodes CDR1 SGDLS and CDR2 YYNGEE. The CDR3 is CASSAETGASSYEQYF. The CDR3 nucleotides read TGTGCCAGCAGCGCCGAGACAGGCGCGTCCTCCTACGAGCAGTACTTC.

The rearrangement joins TRBV6-2 or TRBV6-3 to TRBJ1-2, with 9 bases identical to TRBD1. From germline, CDR1 is MNHEY and CDR2 SVGEGT. V gave up 6 bases and J gave up 1 base; unmatched junction bases: 12. The CDR3 totals 17 residues. The DNA for the CDR3 is TGTGCCAGCAGCGACGGACAGGGGACTGCCTTTAACTATGGCTACACCTTC. This sequence encodes CASSDGQGTAFNYGYTF.

The rearrangement links TRBV11-1 to TRBJ2-5; 10 positions match TRBD1. The CDR3 has 13 amino acids. Germline values: CDR1 SGHAT, CDR2 FQDESV (reference sequence). V lost 5 bases and J lost 9; bases outside the gene matches: 6. The CDR3 DNA reads as TGTGCCAGCAGCAGACAGGGGGCCGCCGCCCAGTACTTC. Translation gives CASSRQGAAAQYF.

V and J are TRBV3-1 (or the pseudogene TRBV3-2) and TRBJ2-1, with 7 bases lining up with TRBD2. Trimming took 3 bases from V and 5 from J; bases not matched to a gene: 4. This CDR3 has 14 amino acids. The germline CDR1 and CDR2 sequences are LGHDT and YNNKEL (reference sequence). Here the CDR3 DNA reads TGTGCCAGCAGCCAGGGGGGGGACCACAATGAGCAGTTCTTC. This translates into CASSQGGDHNEQFF.

Only a few counts were recorded for this clone. The gene calls are TRBV28 and TRBJ1-5, with 8 nucleotides matching TRBD1. Germline V gene lookup returns CDR1 MDHEN and CDR2 SYDVKM. The CDR3 consists of 18 residues. V shed 3 bases and J 0 bases; nucleotides not matched to a gene: 10. The CDR3 spells CASSFPGQGGYSNQPQHF. Here the CDR3 DNA reads TGTGCCAGCAGTTTCCCCGGACAGGGAGGATATAGCAATCAGCCCCAGCATTTT.

This chain joins TRBV11-1 and TRBJ1-2, with 8 bases lining up with TRBD1. Germline V gene sequence: CDR1 SGHAT, CDR2 FQDESV (reference sequence). V lost 5 bases to trimming and J lost 2 bases; unmatched junction nucleotides: 4. The CDR3 runs to 14 residues. CDR3 in DNA: TGTGCCAGCAGCCGGGACAGGTGGAACTATGGCTACACCTTC. As protein: CASSRDRWNYGYTF.